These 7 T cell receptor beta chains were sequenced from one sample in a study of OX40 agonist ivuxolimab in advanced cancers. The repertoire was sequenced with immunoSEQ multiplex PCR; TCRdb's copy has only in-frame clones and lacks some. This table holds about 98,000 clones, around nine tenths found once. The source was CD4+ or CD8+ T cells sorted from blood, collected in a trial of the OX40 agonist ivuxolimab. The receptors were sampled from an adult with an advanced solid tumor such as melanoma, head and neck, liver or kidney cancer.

The CDR3 coding sequence is TGTGCCAGCAGCTTAAGTAGCGGGGCATCCAATGAGCAGTTCTTC. This sequence encodes CASSLSSGASNEQFF. The V call is TRBV7-9, the J call TRBJ2-1, with TRBD2 matching 8 bases. In germline, CDR1 is SEHNR, CDR2 FQNEAQ (reference sequence). The CDR3 runs to 15 residues. V lost 2 bases, J lost 6 bases, and 6 bases stayed unmatched.

This CDR3 reads CASSIDRGPGGYTF. Here the CDR3 DNA reads TGTGCCAGCAGTATCGACAGGGGGCCGGGTGGCTACACCTTC. The J gene is TRBJ1-2, the V gene TRBV2; 10 positions match TRBD1. The CDR3 sequence is 14 residues long. Germline V gives CDR1 SNHLY, CDR2 FYNNEI. V lost 5 bases, J lost 7 bases, and 7 bases stayed unmatched.

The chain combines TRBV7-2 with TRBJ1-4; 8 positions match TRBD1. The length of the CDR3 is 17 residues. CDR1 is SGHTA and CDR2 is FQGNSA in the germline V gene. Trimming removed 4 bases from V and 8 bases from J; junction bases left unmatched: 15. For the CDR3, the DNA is TGTGCCAGCAGCTACGCCCTATCGGACAGGGAGGGAGAAAAACTGTTTTTT. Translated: CASSYALSDREGEKLFF.

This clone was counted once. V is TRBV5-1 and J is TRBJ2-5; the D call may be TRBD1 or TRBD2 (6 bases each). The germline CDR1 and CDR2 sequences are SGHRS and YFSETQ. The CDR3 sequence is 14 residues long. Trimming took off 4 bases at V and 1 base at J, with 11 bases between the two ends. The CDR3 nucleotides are TGCGCCAGCAGCCCAAGGGGGGCCCAAGAGACCCAGTACTTC. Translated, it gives CASSPRGAQETQYF.

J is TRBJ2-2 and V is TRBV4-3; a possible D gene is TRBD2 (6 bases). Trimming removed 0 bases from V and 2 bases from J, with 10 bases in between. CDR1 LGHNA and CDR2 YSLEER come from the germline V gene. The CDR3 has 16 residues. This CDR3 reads CASSQDTGDNTGELFF. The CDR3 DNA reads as TGCGCCAGCAGCCAAGATACGGGGGACAACACCGGGGAGCTGTTTTTT.

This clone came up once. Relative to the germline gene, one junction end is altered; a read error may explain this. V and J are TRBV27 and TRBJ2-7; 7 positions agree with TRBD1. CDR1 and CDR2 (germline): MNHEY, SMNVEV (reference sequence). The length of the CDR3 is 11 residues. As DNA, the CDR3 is TGTGCCAGCAGCCCCGACAGGGCCCTATGGTTC. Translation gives CASSPDRALWF.

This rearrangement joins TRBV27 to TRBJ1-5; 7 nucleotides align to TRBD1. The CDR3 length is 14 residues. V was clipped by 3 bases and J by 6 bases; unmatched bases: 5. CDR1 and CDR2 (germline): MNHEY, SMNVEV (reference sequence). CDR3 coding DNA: TGTGCCAGCAGTTTGACAGGGATAGGTCAGCCCCAGCATTTT. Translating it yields CASSLTGIGQPQHF.